The 29 T cell receptor beta chains below were found in one sample sequenced in a study of blood T cells in healthy people across ages. Then a second PCR, running about 6 to 12 cycles, was carried out with a sample-barcoded 5' primer and a J-beta primer mix. TCRdb recomputed calls from the 5' RACE reads with MiXCR, one row per CDR3 protein. The data hold about 1.6 million distinct CDR3 sequences, with about 35% observed a single time. The sequenced material came from blood. These receptors originate from a woman aged 30 to 39 in good health.

This chain joins TRBV18 and TRBJ2-7, with 7 bases lining up with TRBD1. Germline CDR1 KGHSH, CDR2 LQKENI. There are 15 residues in the CDR3. V lost 6 bases and J lost 3; bases outside the gene matches: 11. As DNA, the CDR3 is TGTGCCAGCTCGCCCCCGACGGGACAGTTCTACGAGCAGTACTTC. Amino acid sequence: CASSPPTGQFYEQYF.

The chain joins TRBV15 to TRBJ2-3, with D perhaps TRBD1 (6 bases). Germline CDR1 reads LNHNV; CDR2 reads YYDKDF (reference sequence). V gave up 1 base and J gave up 3 bases, with 14 bases separating them. The CDR3 totals 16 residues. In DNA form, the CDR3 reads TGTGCCACCAGCAGAGGGGTAGGGGGTCAGACAGATACGCAGTATTTT. Protein: CATSRGVGGQTDTQYF. Variable domain in full (rest from reference TRBV15 and TRBJ2-3): DAMVIQNPRYQVTQFGKPVTLSCSQTLNHNVMYWYQQKSSQAPKLLFHYYDKDFNNEADTPDNFQSRRPNTSFCFLDIRSPGLGDTAMYLCATSRGVGGQTDTQYFGPGTRLTVL.

This clonotype was picked up a small number of times. J is TRBJ2-1 and V is TRBV4-1, with TRBD2 identical over 9 bases. V was pared by 2 bases and J by 0 bases, with 2 bases of the junction left unmatched. CDR3 length: 16 residues. Germline CDR1 and CDR2: MGHRA and YSYEKL. The CDR3 DNA sequence: TGCGCCAGCAGCCAACCGCGGGGGGGCTCCTACAATGAGCAGTTCTTC. Protein product: CASSQPRGGSYNEQFF.

The chain uses TRBV6-5 and TRBJ1-1; the D gene is possibly TRBD1 (5 bases). CDR1 MNHEY and CDR2 SVGAGI come from the germline V gene. V was cut by 1 base and J by 2 bases, with 11 bases left in between. This CDR3 contains 15 residues. The DNA of the CDR3 is TGTGCCAGCAGTTACTACGACAGTCCCAACACTGAAGCTTTCTTT. It yields the protein CASSYYDSPNTEAFF.

Details on this clonotype: The junction shows a germline mismatch at one end, possibly a read error. This chain uses TRBV12-3 or TRBV12-4 with TRBJ2-7; TRBD1 is a possible D gene (6 bases). There are 14 residues in the CDR3. CDR3 DNA sequence: TGTGCCGGCAGTTTAGGGGGACGCGCAAGGGAGCAGTACTTC. This sequence encodes CAGSLGGRAREQYF.

This clonotype has more than one count but fewer than ten. The V call is TRBV20-1, the J call TRBJ1-5; D is ambiguous. The germline CDR1 and CDR2 sequences are DFQATT and SNEGSKA (reference sequence). The CDR3 length is 15 residues. Trimming left V 4 bases short and J 0 bases short, with 13 bases between. CDR3 nucleotide sequence: TGCAGTGCTAAGACCGATCCATATAGCAATCAGCCCCAGCATTTT. It specifies CSAKTDPYSNQPQHF.

This clonotype was picked up a small number of times. The chain couples TRBV20-1 to TRBJ2-5; 8 bases are shared with TRBD2. Germline CDR1 is DFQATT and CDR2 is SNEGSKA (reference sequence). Trimming cost V 3 bases and J 5 bases; bases outside gene matches: 8. This CDR3 region has 14 residues. CDR3 protein: CSASRAGERETQYF. The CDR3 bases are TGCAGTGCTAGCCGAGCGGGGGAACGGGAGACCCAGTACTTC.

This chain connects TRBV20-1 to TRBJ2-1, with D hard to call. The CDR3 is 16 amino acids. Trimming took off 3 bases at V and 0 bases at J, with 15 bases between the two ends. Per the germline V gene, CDR1 is DFQATT and CDR2 is SNEGSKA (reference sequence). Written as DNA, the CDR3 is TGCAGTGCTAGGACGGACGGTATGAGCTCCTACAATGAGCAGTTCTTC. It is translated as CSARTDGMSSYNEQFF.

The chain links TRBV6-6 to TRBJ1-2; 8 nucleotides match TRBD1. This CDR3 spans 14 amino acids. After removal of 5 bases from V and 7 bases from J, the junction contained 9 bases not matched to a gene. Germline loops: CDR1 MNHNY, CDR2 SVGAGI (reference sequence). The DNA for the CDR3 is TGTGCCAGCAGTCCAAAGACAGGGGCTAGTGGCTACACCTTC. Residues: CASSPKTGASGYTF.

Turning to this clonotype: A read error may be the cause here, since a much bigger clone is one base away. The chain employs TRBV7-6 and TRBJ2-7; D unclear. Germline loops: CDR1 SGHVS, CDR2 FNYEAQ. CDR3 length: 12 residues. The CDR3 nucleotides read TGTGCCAGCAGTTTTTACTCCTGCGAGCAGTACTTC. Translating it yields CASSFYSCEQYF.

Ten or more counts support this clonotype. The chain has TRBV29-1 and TRBJ2-6; D is uncertain. Germline assignment: CDR1 SQVTM and CDR2 ANQGSEA. With 6 bases removed from V and 1 base from J, the gap between germline ends came to 10 bases. This CDR3 is 14 amino acids long. The chain's CDR3 is CSVTGRSGANVLTF. As DNA, the CDR3 is TGCAGCGTCACGGGTCGTTCTGGGGCCAACGTCCTGACTTTC.

The chain is built from TRBV7-6 and TRBJ2-5; TRBD1 agrees at 7 bases. The better agreement between TRBJ2-7 and the DNA end casts doubt on the J call. CDR3 size: 14 residues. CDR1 and CDR2 (germline): SGHVS, FNYEAQ. CDR3 in DNA: TGTGCCAGCAGCTTGGGACAGAGACCCAACGAGCAGTACTTC. Translating it yields CASSLGQRPNEQYF.

This clonotype is a singleton in its sample. The rearrangement uses TRBV5-6 and TRBJ2-5; possible D gene TRBD2, 5 bases. Deletions cut 3 bases from V and 11 bases from J, with 17 bases between. The CDR3 spans 13 residues. Looked up from germline, CDR1 is SGHDT and CDR2 is YYEEEE. CDR3 nucleotides: TGTGCCAGCAGCTCCAGACTAAGGAATGAGCAGTACTTC. Amino acid sequence: CASSSRLRNEQYF.

The genes are TRBV11-2 and TRBJ2-7; perhaps D is TRBD1 or TRBD2 (5 bases each). In germline, CDR1 is SGHAT, CDR2 FQNNGV. CDR3 size: 13 residues. Trimming cost V 6 bases and J 7 bases, with 16 bases left between them. CDR3 loop: CASSYGTSREQYF. CDR3 sequence (DNA): TGTGCCAGCAGTTACGGGACCTCGAGAGAGCAGTACTTC.

This chain joins TRBV25-1 and TRBJ2-7, with D unresolved. Germline V gene lookup returns CDR1 MGHDK and CDR2 SYGVNS. This CDR3 is 12 amino acids long. With 3 bases removed from V and 4 bases from J, the gap between germline ends came to 7 bases. In nucleotides, the CDR3 is TGTGCCAGCAGTGACCACTTTTACGAGCAGTACTTC. It translates to CASSDHFYEQYF.

The rearrangement uses TRBV25-1 and TRBJ2-3; perhaps TRBD2 as D (7 bases). The CDR3 covers 15 residues. Germline CDR1 is MGHDK and CDR2 is SYGVNS. With 4 bases removed from V and 5 bases from J, the gap between germline ends came to 16 bases. The CDR3 loop reads CASSVIRGAGDTQYF. CDR3 bases: TGTGCCAGCAGTGTAATTCGGGGGGCAGGAGATACGCAGTATTTT. The whole variable domain, remainder taken from reference TRBV25-1 and TRBJ2-3, is EADIYQTPRYLVIGTGKKITLECSQTMGHDKMYWYQQDPGMELHLIHYSYGVNSTEKGDLSSESTVSRIRTEHFPLTLESARPSHTSQYLCASSVIRGAGDTQYFGPGTRLTVL.

The chain recombines TRBV27 with TRBJ2-2; D might be TRBD1 or TRBD2, each matching 6 bases. Looked up from germline, CDR1 is MNHEY and CDR2 is SMNVEV (reference sequence). V lost 7 bases and J lost 3, with 18 bases in between. This CDR3 is 16 amino acids long. CDR3 sequence reads: CASTLLGGRDTGELFF. The CDR3, as DNA: TGTGCCAGCACCCTCTTAGGGGGGCGGGACACCGGGGAGCTGTTTTTT.

This chain links TRBV10-2 with TRBJ1-5; D might be TRBD1 (5 bases). This CDR3 region has 14 residues. The germline CDR1 and CDR2 sequences are WSHSY and SAAADI. Trimming took 6 bases from V and 6 from J, leaving 15 bases between them. The CDR3 DNA follows: TGCGCCAGCAGCTGGGACTCCCGAGGTCAGCCCCAGCATTTT. This sequence encodes CASSWDSRGQPQHF.

In its sample, this clonotype was seen once. The chain combines TRBV7-3 with TRBJ2-1, with 11 nucleotides matching TRBD2. Germline CDR1 reads SGHTA; CDR2 reads FQGTGA. J gave up 6 bases and V 4 bases, and 5 bases lay outside the gene matches. The CDR3 runs 15 residues. The CDR3 protein is CASSSFGTSGNEQFF. CDR3 nucleotides: TGTGCCAGCAGCTCATTCGGGACTAGCGGCAATGAGCAGTTCTTC.

This clonotype showed up just a few times. The CDR3 loop is CASTPAKNIQYF. Written as DNA, the CDR3 is TGTGCCAGCACCCCGGCCAAAAACATTCAGTACTTC. The chain has TRBV11-2 and TRBJ2-4; D is ambiguous. The V end lost 7 bases, the J end lost 1 base, and 5 bases lay between the germline ends. The germline CDR1 and CDR2 sequences are SGHAT and FQNNGV. The CDR3 spans 12 residues.

This chain joins TRBV5-1 and TRBJ2-7; maybe TRBD2 (6 bases). CDR1 and CDR2 from the germline V gene are SGHRS and YFSETQ. CDR3 size: 15 residues. Trimming shortened V by 3 bases and J by 2 bases, and 15 bases separated the two germline ends. DNA of the CDR3: TGCGCCAGCAGCTCGGTTAGCGGTTCAACCTACGAGCAGTACTTC. Its protein product is CASSSVSGSTYEQYF.

This clonotype was counted once. This sequence joins TRBV7-9 and TRBJ2-7; D is perhaps TRBD1 or TRBD2 (5 bases each). V shed 0 bases and J shed 1 base, with 16 bases lying between them. Germline V gives CDR1 SEHNR, CDR2 FQNEAQ (reference sequence). This CDR3 contains 17 residues. The CDR3 is CASSLALRGVWSYEQYF. The CDR3 DNA sequence: TGTGCCAGCAGCTTAGCGTTGAGGGGAGTATGGTCCTACGAGCAGTACTTC.

This clonotype was recorded many times. This chain uses TRBV10-3 with TRBJ2-1; perhaps TRBD2 as D (6 bases). From germline, CDR1 is ENHRY and CDR2 SYGVKD. The CDR3 has 16 residues. V was clipped by 0 bases and J by 9 bases, with 18 bases between them. CDR3 bases: TGTGCCATCAGTGAGTCCGGGGGAAAACCCCTTGGTGAGCAGTTCTTC. Encoded protein: CAISESGGKPLGEQFF.

Here the CDR3 reads CASSLGLLGGYNEQFF. The CDR3, as DNA: TGTGCCAGCAGCTTGGGCCTCCTTGGAGGGTACAATGAGCAGTTCTTC. The chain carries TRBV5-4 and TRBJ2-1, with D perhaps TRBD2 (6 bases). The CDR3 is 16 residues long. Trimming took off 0 bases at V and 4 bases at J, with 14 bases between the two ends. From germline, CDR1 is SGHNT and CDR2 YYREEE (reference sequence).

This clonotype was seen ten or more times. The gene calls are TRBV20-1 and TRBJ2-5; the D gene is possibly TRBD2 (6 bases). The V end lost 0 bases, the J end lost 0 bases, and 8 bases lay between the germline ends. Per the germline V gene, CDR1 is DFQATT and CDR2 is SNEGSKA (reference sequence). The CDR3 totals 14 residues. The CDR3 nucleotides are TGCAGTGCTAGAGATCGGGAGCACCAAGAGACCCAGTACTTC. This codes for CSARDREHQETQYF.

The rearrangement uses TRBV12-3 or TRBV12-4 and TRBJ2-3, with 10 nucleotides matching TRBD2. V shed 6 bases and J 6 bases; nucleotides not matched to a gene: 12. This CDR3 region has 16 residues. The CDR3 region has the DNA TGTGCCAGCAGGAAACGGGGACTAGCGCATCCGGATACGCAGTATTTT. Its translation is CASRKRGLAHPDTQYF.

The chain carries TRBV14 and TRBJ2-1; D not certain. Per the germline V gene, CDR1 is SGHDN and CDR2 is FVKESK. The ends were cut back, 4 bases at V and 8 bases at J, with 12 bases in the middle. This CDR3 spans 13 amino acids. The CDR3, as DNA: TGTGCCAGCAGCCGGACCCGTCTCGATGAGCAGTTCTTC. This translates into CASSRTRLDEQFF.

This clonotype was observed a few times. The J gene is TRBJ1-1, the V gene TRBV29-1; the D gene is possibly TRBD1 (5 bases). The CDR3 consists of 11 residues. V was shortened by 7 bases and J by 1 base, with 7 bases between the two germline ends. Germline V gives CDR1 SQVTM, CDR2 ANQGSEA. The CDR3 DNA reads TGCAGCGGCAGGGAGAACACTGAAGCTTTCTTT. This sequence encodes CSGRENTEAFF.

This clonotype was seen only a few times. The rearrangement links TRBV2 to TRBJ2-5; no definite D call. This CDR3 has 11 amino acids. Germline V gives CDR1 SNHLY, CDR2 FYNNEI. Trimming shortened V by 3 bases and J by 12 bases, and 11 bases separated the two germline ends. Here the CDR3 DNA reads TGTGCCAGCAGTGATGGGTCCTTGGAGTACTTC. It encodes CASSDGSLEYF.